This T cell receptor beta chain was documented in a study of cytomegalovirus exposure and HLA in healthy donors. Study at large: Roughly 180 million T cells yielded 100 million or so unique TCR beta sequences, as an earlier analysis found. Whole-study findings and limits: A link between a missense DCLRE1C variant and TCR beta V- and J-gene trimming emerged from a later analysis.

Amplification used 60 Vbeta primers and 13 Jbeta primers. Study processing details: Tens of millions of unique TCR beta chains, approximately 11 million of them shared, were counted by a later analysis. The assay was immunoSEQ multiplex PCR, and TCRdb's table has in-frame clones only and misses some. That table supplies the V and J calls and clone size; D and trimming were determined from the DNA. The top ten hold roughly 8% of the sample, which has 90,000 to 110,000 clones, about 80% seen once. Comment on this clone: Antigen unknown.

The sequence derives from a woman in her forties or fifties in good health and CMV-seropositive. Sequencing was performed on PBMCs.

The CDR3 DNA sequence: TGTGCCAGCAGCTTAATAGCGGGGGGGATCTACAATGAGCAGTTCTTC. It codes for CASSLIAGGIYNEQFF. The chain carries TRBV7-3 and TRBJ2-1; 11 bases line up with TRBD2. J lost 3 bases, V lost 1 base, and 2 bases had no gene match. Germline V gene lookup returns CDR1 SGHTA and CDR2 FQGTGA. The CDR3 extends over 16 amino acids.